The T cell receptor beta chain described here comes from a study of blood T cell repertoires in COVID-19. The assay was immunoSEQ multiplex PCR, and TCRdb's table has in-frame clones only and misses some. The table records roughly 63,000 clones, 74% of them present only once. The specimen sequenced was peripheral blood. This clonotype was sampled from a woman older than 75 with acute or convalescent COVID-19.

The CDR3, as DNA: TGTGCCAGTAGTTCCACTAGCGGGCTCTCCTACAATGAGCAGTTCTTC. Translated, it gives CASSSTSGLSYNEQFF. The J gene is TRBJ2-1, the V gene TRBV19, with 9 bases matching TRBD2. The ends lost 5 bases at V and 0 bases at J; junction bases unmatched: 5. The V gene's germline CDR1 is LNHDA and CDR2 SQIVND (reference sequence). The CDR3 sequence is 16 residues long.